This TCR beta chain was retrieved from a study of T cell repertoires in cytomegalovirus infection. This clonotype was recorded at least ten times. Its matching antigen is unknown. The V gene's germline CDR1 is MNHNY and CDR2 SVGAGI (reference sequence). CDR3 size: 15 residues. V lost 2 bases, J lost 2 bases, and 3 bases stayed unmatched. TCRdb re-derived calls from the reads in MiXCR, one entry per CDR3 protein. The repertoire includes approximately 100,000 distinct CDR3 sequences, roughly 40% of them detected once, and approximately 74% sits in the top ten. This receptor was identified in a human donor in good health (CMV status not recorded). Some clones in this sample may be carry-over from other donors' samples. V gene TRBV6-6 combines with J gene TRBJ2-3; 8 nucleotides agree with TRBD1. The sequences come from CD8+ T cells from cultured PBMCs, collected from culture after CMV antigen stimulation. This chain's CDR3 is CASSYVQGATDTQYF. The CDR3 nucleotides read TGTGCCAGCAGTTACGTGCAGGGGGCCACAGATACGCAGTATTTT.